Listed here are 5 T cell receptor beta chains from one sample, sequenced in a study of OX40 agonist ivuxolimab in advanced cancers. Sequenced by immunoSEQ multiplex PCR; TCRdb stores in-frame clones only, minus some. This sample has about 62,000 clones, with 90% to 95% found just once. The material was CD4+ or CD8+ T cells sorted from blood, obtained in a trial of the OX40 agonist ivuxolimab. The receptors shown here come from an adult with an advanced solid tumor such as melanoma, head and neck, liver or kidney cancer.

This clone appeared once. This sequence joins TRBV7-9 and TRBJ2-7; D ambiguous. The V gene lost 0 bases and the J gene lost 4 bases, with 7 bases spanning the gap. CDR3 length: 13 residues. Germline V gene data show CDR1 as SEHNR and CDR2 as FQNEAQ (reference sequence). Here the CDR3 reads CASSLAHMYEQYF. DNA of the CDR3: TGTGCCAGCAGCTTAGCGCATATGTACGAGCAGTACTTC.

V is TRBV7-9 and J is TRBJ2-7, with D possibly being TRBD1 (5 bases). This CDR3 is 13 amino acids long. Per germline, CDR1 SEHNR and CDR2 FQNEAQ (reference sequence). V gave up 7 bases and J gave up 0 bases, with 10 bases separating them. CDR3 nucleotides: TGTGCCAGCAACCCCCAGGGCTCCTACGAGCAGTACTTC. Its protein product is CASNPQGSYEQYF.

The chain couples TRBV6-4 to TRBJ2-3; 7 nucleotides match TRBD1. This CDR3 has 15 amino acids. Germline V gives CDR1 MRHNA, CDR2 SNTAGT. The J segment lost 0 bases and the V segment lost 6 bases, leaving 6 bases of the junction unmatched. The CDR3 reads CASSLTGLSTDTQYF. The CDR3 DNA reads as TGTGCCAGCAGCCTGACAGGGCTCAGCACAGATACGCAGTATTTT.

The rearrangement uses TRBV2 and TRBJ1-4; D ambiguous. CDR3 length: 17 amino acids. Trimming cost V 6 bases and J 4 bases, with 21 bases left between them. Germline assignment: CDR1 SNHLY and CDR2 FYNNEI. CDR3 protein: CASSLILGPPYNEKLFF. As DNA, the CDR3 is TGTGCCAGCAGCCTTATTCTAGGCCCTCCCTATAATGAAAAACTGTTTTTT.

This clone was observed once. This rearrangement joins TRBV18 to TRBJ1-1; D call uncertain. CDR1 is KGHSH, CDR2 LQKENI, per germline. Between the trimmed V and J ends, which lost 2 bases and 8 bases, there was a span of 9 bases. CDR3 size: 12 residues. The chain's CDR3 is CASSPSAAEAFF. The CDR3 DNA sequence: TGTGCCAGCTCACCATCGGCCGCAGAAGCTTTCTTT.